The 15 T cell receptor beta chains presented below share a single source sample, sequenced in a study of blood T cell repertoires in COVID-19. Clones were read by immunoSEQ multiplex PCR, and TCRdb kept only the in-frame ones, dropping some. Counted here are around 130,000 clones, approximately 80% occurring once; the ten biggest clones make up approximately 4.5%. Specimen: peripheral blood. Receptor source: a woman aged 70-85 years with acute or convalescent COVID-19.

The chain uses TRBV11-2 and TRBJ1-1; TRBD1 is a possible D gene (6 bases). The CDR3 is 12 residues long. V was cut by 6 bases and J by 6 bases, with 11 bases left in between. Germline assignment: CDR1 SGHAT and CDR2 FQNNGV. This chain's CDR3 is CASSIWGPEAFF. The CDR3 nucleotides are TGTGCCAGCAGTATTTGGGGGCCTGAAGCTTTCTTT.

The count of this clone is one. The rearrangement joins TRBV7-2 to TRBJ1-4; D not certain. Germline V gene lookup returns CDR1 SGHTA and CDR2 FQGNSA. V lost 6 bases and J lost 2, with 7 bases in between. The CDR3 contains 13 residues. This CDR3 reads CASRIQTNEKLFF. In DNA form, the CDR3 reads TGTGCCAGCAGGATACAGACTAATGAAAAACTGTTTTTT.

This clone was recorded only once. The rearrangement links TRBV19 to TRBJ1-2; 7 bases line up with TRBD1. J gave up 0 bases and V 5 bases, and 6 bases lay outside the gene matches. There are 15 residues in the CDR3. The germline V gene has CDR1 LNHDA and CDR2 SQIVND (reference sequence). The CDR3 sequence is CASSGQAPSNYGYTF. The DNA of the CDR3 is TGTGCCAGTAGTGGACAGGCCCCCTCTAACTATGGCTACACCTTC.

The CDR3 DNA sequence: TGTGCCAGCAGCTTCTGGACAGGGGAAGGTCGGCGGACTGAAGCTTTCTTT. Protein sequence: CASSFWTGEGRRTEAFF. The rearrangement joins TRBV7-9 to TRBJ1-1; TRBD1 aligns across 9 bases. Per the germline V gene, CDR1 is SEHNR and CDR2 is FQNEAQ (reference sequence). The V and J ends lost 3 bases and 5 bases, in that order; junction bases with no gene match: 13. The CDR3 spans 17 residues.

V is TRBV6-6 and J is TRBJ2-3; TRBD2 matches 9 bases. The V gene's germline CDR1 is MNHNY and CDR2 SVGAGI (reference sequence). After removal of 6 bases from V and 4 bases from J, the junction contained 5 bases not matched to a gene. The CDR3 is made up of 14 amino acids. The DNA of the CDR3 is TGTGCCAGCAGGAGCGGGGGGCACTCAGATACGCAGTATTTT. Translating gives CASRSGGHSDTQYF.

This clone was picked up a small number of times. The rearrangement joins TRBV11-3 to TRBJ2-5; D call uncertain. CDR3 length: 13 amino acids. Germline CDR1 SGHNT, CDR2 YENEEA. The V end lost 5 bases, the J end lost 5 bases, and 12 bases lay between the germline ends. CDR3 sequence reads: CASSAAGFETQYF. The CDR3 DNA sequence: TGTGCCAGCAGCGCTGCAGGATTTGAGACCCAGTACTTC.

This chain links TRBV29-1 with TRBJ1-2, with D perhaps TRBD1 (5 bases). Per germline, CDR1 SQVTM and CDR2 ANQGSEA. CDR3 size: 13 residues. The V and J ends lost 7 bases and 4 bases respectively, with 16 bases between them. The CDR3 spells CSAATAAGYGYTF. DNA of the CDR3: TGCAGCGCTGCGACAGCAGCTGGCTATGGCTACACCTTC.

The V gene is TRBV11-2, the J gene TRBJ2-7, with D maybe TRBD2 (6 bases). Per germline, CDR1 SGHAT and CDR2 FQNNGV. Trimming pared 6 bases from V and 7 bases from J, leaving 16 bases between. The CDR3 is made up of 13 amino acids. The CDR3 sequence: CASSQPGLWEQYF. The CDR3 DNA is TGTGCCAGCAGTCAGCCGGGACTGTGGGAGCAGTACTTC.

This clone was counted once. V is TRBV7-2 and J is TRBJ2-1, with a tentative D call TRBD1 (5 bases). The CDR3 has 15 residues. With 0 bases removed from V and 2 bases from J, the gap between germline ends came to 8 bases. Germline CDR1 SGHTA, CDR2 FQGNSA. This CDR3 reads CASSLASGTYNEQFF. CDR3 bases: TGTGCCAGCAGCTTAGCTTCAGGGACCTACAATGAGCAGTTCTTC.

The chain employs TRBV9 and TRBJ2-5, with D possibly TRBD1 on 6 matching bases. Germline-derived CDR1 and CDR2 are SGDLS and YYNGEE. V lost 0 bases and J 4 bases, leaving 10 bases between the germline ends. This CDR3 spans 14 amino acids. The CDR3 DNA reads TGTGCCAGCAGCGTAGGGGGGCAGGTAGAGACCCAGTACTTC. Translation gives CASSVGGQVETQYF.

The chain employs TRBV15 and TRBJ2-3; 8 positions agree with TRBD2. Per the germline V gene, CDR1 is LNHNV and CDR2 is YYDKDF (reference sequence). This CDR3 comprises 16 residues. J gave up 4 bases and V 4 bases, and 10 bases lay outside the gene matches. The CDR3 DNA reads TGTGCCACCAGCACCTCGACGGGGGGGCCAGCAGATACGCAGTATTTT. Its translation is CATSTSTGGPADTQYF. The full variable domain, rest sourced from reference TRBV15 and TRBJ2-3, is DAMVIQNPRYQVTQFGKPVTLSCSQTLNHNVMYWYQQKSSQAPKLLFHYYDKDFNNEADTPDNFQSRRPNTSFCFLDIRSPGLGDTAMYLCATSTSTGGPADTQYFGPGTRLTVL.

This chain uses TRBV24-1 with TRBJ1-3; 7 nucleotides match TRBD1. Germline CDR1 and CDR2: KGHDR and SFDVKD. The CDR3 length is 16 residues. Unmatched junction bases numbered 10, after V lost 6 bases and J lost 3 bases. The CDR3 loop reads CATSPPTGYGGNTIYF. Written as DNA, the CDR3 is TGTGCCACCAGTCCCCCGACAGGGTATGGTGGAAACACCATATATTTT.

The CDR3 reads CASSEGLAGNEQFF. CDR3 bases: TGTGCCAGCAGTGAGGGACTAGCGGGAAATGAGCAGTTCTTC. The chain is built from TRBV2 and TRBJ2-1; 13 bases map to TRBD2. CDR1 is SNHLY, CDR2 FYNNEI, per germline. J gave up 7 bases and V 3 bases, and 0 bases lay outside the gene matches. The CDR3 spans 14 residues.

The chain is built from TRBV7-2 and TRBJ2-3; D might be TRBD1 (6 bases). CDR1 is SGHTA and CDR2 is FQGNSA in the germline V gene. This CDR3 contains 13 residues. V lost 5 bases, J lost 3 bases, and 9 bases lay in between. The CDR3 spells CASSTGQTDTQYF. The CDR3 nucleotides are TGTGCCAGCAGCACCGGACAGACAGATACGCAGTATTTT.

This rearrangement joins TRBV3-1 (or the pseudogene TRBV3-2) to TRBJ2-2; D call uncertain. From germline, CDR1 is LGHDT and CDR2 YNNKEL (reference sequence). The CDR3 runs 12 residues. V lost 4 bases to trimming and J lost 9 bases, with 9 bases between them. The CDR3 DNA reads as TGTGCCAGCAGCCCACTTGGTCGGGAGCTGTTTTTT. This codes for CASSPLGRELFF.